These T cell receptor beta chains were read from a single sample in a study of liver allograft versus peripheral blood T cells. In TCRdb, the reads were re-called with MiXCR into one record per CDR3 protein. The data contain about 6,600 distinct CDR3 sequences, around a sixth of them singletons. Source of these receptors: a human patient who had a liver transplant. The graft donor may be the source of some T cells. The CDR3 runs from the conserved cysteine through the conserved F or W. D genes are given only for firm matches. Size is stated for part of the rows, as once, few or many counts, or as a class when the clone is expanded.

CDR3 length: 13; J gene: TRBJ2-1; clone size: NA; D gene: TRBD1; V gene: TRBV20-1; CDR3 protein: CSATGTGRNEQFF; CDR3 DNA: TGCAGTGCGACCGGGACAGGGAGGAATGAGCAGTTCTTC
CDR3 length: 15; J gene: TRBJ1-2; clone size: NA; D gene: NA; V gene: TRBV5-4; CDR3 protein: CASSLGSGAGYGYTF; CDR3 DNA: TGTGCCAGCAGCTTGGGTTCAGGGGCTGGATATGGCTACACCTTC
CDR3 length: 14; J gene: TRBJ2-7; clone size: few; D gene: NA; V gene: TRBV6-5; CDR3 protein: CASSYQDLSYEQYF; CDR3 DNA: TGTGCCAGCAGTTACCAAGATCTCTCCTACGAGCAGTACTTC
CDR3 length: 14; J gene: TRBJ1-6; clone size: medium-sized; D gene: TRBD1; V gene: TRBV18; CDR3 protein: CASSRDRVDSPLHF; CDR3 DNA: TGTGCCAGTTCACGGGACAGGGTGGACTCACCCCTCCACTTT
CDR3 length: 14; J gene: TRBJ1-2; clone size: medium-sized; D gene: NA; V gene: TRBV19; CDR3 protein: CASSMRGSYNGYTF; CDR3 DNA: TGTGCCAGTAGTATGAGGGGGAGCTATAATGGCTACACCTTC
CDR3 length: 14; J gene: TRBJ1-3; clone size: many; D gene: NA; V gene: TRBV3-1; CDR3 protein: CASSQSSSGNTIYF; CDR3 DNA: TGTGCCAGCAGCCAAAGTAGCTCTGGAAACACCATATATTTT
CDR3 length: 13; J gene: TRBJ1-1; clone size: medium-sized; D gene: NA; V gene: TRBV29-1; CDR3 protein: CSAGGQLNTEAFF; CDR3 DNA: TGCAGCGCCGGAGGACAGCTGAACACTGAAGCTTTCTTT
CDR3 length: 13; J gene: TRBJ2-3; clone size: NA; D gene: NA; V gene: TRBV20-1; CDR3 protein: CSASADPKDTQYF; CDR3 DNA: TGCAGTGCTAGCGCGGACCCAAAGGATACGCAGTATTTT
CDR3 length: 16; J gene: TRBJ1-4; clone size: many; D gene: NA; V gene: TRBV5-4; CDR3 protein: CASRLPGWATNEKLFF; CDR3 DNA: TGTGCCAGCAGGTTGCCGGGGTGGGCAACTAATGAAAAACTGTTTTTT
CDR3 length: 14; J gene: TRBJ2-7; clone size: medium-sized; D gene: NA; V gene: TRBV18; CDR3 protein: CASSPSASSYEQYF; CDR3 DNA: TGTGCCAGCTCACCAAGCGCGAGCTCCTACGAGCAGTACTTC
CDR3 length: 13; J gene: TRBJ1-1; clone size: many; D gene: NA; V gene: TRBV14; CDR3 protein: CASSQDLAVPAFF; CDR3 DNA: TGTGCCAGCAGCCAAGATCTCGCCGTCCCAGCTTTCTTT
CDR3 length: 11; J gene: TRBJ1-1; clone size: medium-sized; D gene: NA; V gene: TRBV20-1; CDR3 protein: CSARSNTEAFF; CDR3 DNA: TGCAGTGCCCGCTCCAACACTGAAGCTTTCTTT
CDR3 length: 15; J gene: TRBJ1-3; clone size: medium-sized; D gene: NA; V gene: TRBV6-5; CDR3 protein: CASSKQGHSGNTIYF; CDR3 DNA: TGTGCCAGCAGTAAACAGGGTCACTCTGGAAACACCATATATTTT
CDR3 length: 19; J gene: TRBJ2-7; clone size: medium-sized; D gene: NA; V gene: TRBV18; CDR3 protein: CASSPTLFGTESRRYEQYF; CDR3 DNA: TGTGCCAGCTCACCGACTCTGTTCGGGACGGAAAGTCGAAGGTACGAGCAGTACTTC
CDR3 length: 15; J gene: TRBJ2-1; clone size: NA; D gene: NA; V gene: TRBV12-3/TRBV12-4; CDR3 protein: CASSQSGSHYNEQFF; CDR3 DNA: TGTGCCAGCAGTCAATCCGGATCCCACTACAATGAGCAGTTCTTC
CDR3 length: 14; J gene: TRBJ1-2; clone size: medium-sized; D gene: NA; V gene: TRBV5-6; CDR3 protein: CASSLETANYGYTF; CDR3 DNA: TGTGCCAGCAGCTTGGAGACAGCTAACTATGGCTACACCTTC
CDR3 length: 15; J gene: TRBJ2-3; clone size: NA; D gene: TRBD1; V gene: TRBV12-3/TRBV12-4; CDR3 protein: CASSPRDREADTQYF; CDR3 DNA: TGTGCCAGCAGTCCTCGGGACAGGGAAGCAGATACGCAGTATTTT
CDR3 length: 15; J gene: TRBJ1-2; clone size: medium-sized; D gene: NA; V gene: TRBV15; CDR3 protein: CATSREVRTLYGYTF; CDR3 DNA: TGTGCCACCAGCAGAGAAGTACGAACCCTCTATGGCTACACCTTC
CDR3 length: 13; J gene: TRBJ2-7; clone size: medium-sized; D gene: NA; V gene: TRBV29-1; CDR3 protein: CSVGFRGPYEQYF; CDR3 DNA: TGCAGCGTTGGTTTCCGGGGACCCTACGAGCAGTACTTC
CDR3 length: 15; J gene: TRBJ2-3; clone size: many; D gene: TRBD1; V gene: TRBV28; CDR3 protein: CASSGPGQGADTQYF; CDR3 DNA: TGTGCCAGCAGTGGTCCGGGACAGGGAGCAGATACGCAGTATTTT
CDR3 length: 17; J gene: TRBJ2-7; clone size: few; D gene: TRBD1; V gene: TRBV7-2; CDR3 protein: CASSPRDRGSYQVEQYF; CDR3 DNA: TGTGCCAGCAGCCCTCGGGACAGGGGTTCGTATCAGGTCGAGCAGTACTTC
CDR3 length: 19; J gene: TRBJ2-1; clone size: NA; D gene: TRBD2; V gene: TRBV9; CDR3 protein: CASSPYRSRGLAGHNEQFF; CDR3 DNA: TGTGCCAGCAGCCCTTACAGGTCCAGGGGACTAGCGGGTCACAATGAGCAGTTCTTC
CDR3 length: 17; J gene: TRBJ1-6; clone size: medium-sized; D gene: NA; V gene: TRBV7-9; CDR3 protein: CASSDNPGGSYNSPLHF; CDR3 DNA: TGTGCCAGCAGCGACAACCCTGGGGGTTCCTATAATTCACCCCTCCACTTT
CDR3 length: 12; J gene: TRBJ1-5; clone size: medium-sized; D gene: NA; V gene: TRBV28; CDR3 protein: CASSLGLQPQHF; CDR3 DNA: TGTGCCAGCAGCCTGGGTCTTCAGCCCCAGCATTTT
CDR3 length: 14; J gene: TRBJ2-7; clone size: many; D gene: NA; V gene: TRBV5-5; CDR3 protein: CASKFRDGTYEQYF; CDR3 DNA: TGTGCCAGCAAGTTCCGGGACGGCACCTACGAGCAGTACTTC
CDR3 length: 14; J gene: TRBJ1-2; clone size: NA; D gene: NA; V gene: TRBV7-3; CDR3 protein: CASSLEGGNYGYTF; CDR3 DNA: TGTGCCAGCAGCTTAGAGGGGGGGAACTATGGCTACACCTTC
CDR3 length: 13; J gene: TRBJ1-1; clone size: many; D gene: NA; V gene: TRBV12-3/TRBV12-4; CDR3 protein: CASSSQTNTEAFF; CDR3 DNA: TGTGCCAGCAGTTCTCAGACGAACACTGAAGCTTTCTTT
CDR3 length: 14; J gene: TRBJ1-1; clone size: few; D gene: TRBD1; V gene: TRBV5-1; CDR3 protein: CASSDRGRSTEAFF; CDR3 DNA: TGCGCCAGTTCGGACAGGGGGCGATCCACTGAAGCTTTCTTT
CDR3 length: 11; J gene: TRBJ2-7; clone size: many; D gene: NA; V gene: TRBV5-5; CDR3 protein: CASGVDHEQYF; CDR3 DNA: TGTGCCAGCGGTGTGGACCACGAGCAGTACTTC
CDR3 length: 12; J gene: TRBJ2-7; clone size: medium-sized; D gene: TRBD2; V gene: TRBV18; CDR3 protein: CASSAGAYEQYF; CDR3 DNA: TGTGCCAGCTCCGCGGGAGCCTACGAGCAGTACTTC
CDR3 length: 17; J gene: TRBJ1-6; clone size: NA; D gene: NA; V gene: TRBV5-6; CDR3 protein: CASSLWGGSSYNSPLHF; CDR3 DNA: TGTGCCAGCAGCTTGTGGGGGGGGAGCTCCTATAATTCACCCCTCCACTTT
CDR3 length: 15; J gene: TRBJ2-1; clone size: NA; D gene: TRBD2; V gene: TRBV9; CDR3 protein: CASSQAGGGSNEQFF; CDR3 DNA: TGTGCCAGCAGCCAAGCGGGGGGGGGGAGCAATGAGCAGTTCTTC
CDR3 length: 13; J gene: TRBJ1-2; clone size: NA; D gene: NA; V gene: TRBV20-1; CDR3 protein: CSAWVRTSYGYTF; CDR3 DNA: TGCAGTGCCTGGGTCCGAACTTCCTATGGCTACACCTTC
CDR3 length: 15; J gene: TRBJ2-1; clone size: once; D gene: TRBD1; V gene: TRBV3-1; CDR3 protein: CASSQVLGQGNEQFF; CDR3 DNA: TGTGCCAGCAGCCAAGTCTTGGGACAGGGGAATGAGCAGTTCTTC